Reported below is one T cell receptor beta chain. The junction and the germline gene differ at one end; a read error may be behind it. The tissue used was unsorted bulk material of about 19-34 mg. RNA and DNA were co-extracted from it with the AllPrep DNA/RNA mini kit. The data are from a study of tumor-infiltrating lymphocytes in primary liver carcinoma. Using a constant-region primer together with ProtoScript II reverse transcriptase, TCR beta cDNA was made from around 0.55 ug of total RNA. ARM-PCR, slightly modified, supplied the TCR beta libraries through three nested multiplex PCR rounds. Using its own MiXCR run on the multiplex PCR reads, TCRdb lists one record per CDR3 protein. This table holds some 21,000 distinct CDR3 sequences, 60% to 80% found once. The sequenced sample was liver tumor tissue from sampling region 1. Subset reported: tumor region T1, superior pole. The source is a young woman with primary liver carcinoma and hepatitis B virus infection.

CDR3 amino acids: CSVDGLVGEVSIQQF. CDR3 DNA sequence: TGCAGCGTTGACGGACTAGTGGGAGAAGTGAGCATTCAGCAGTTC. V is TRBV29-1 and J is TRBJ2-4; 7 bases agree with TRBD2. The CDR3 length is 15 residues. The germline gives CDR1 SQVTM, CDR2 ANQGSEA.